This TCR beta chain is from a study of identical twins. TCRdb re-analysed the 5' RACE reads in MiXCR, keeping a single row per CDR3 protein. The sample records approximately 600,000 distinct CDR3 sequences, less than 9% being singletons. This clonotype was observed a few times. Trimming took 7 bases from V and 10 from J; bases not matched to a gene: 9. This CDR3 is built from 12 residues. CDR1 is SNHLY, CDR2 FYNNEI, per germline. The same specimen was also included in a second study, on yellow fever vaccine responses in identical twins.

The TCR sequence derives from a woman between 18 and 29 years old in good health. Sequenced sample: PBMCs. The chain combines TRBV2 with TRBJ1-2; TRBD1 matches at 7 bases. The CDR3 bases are TGTGCCAGCAAGACCGACAGGGAGAACTACACCTTC. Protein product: CASKTDRENYTF. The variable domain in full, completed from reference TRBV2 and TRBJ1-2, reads EPEVTQTPSHQVTQMGQEVILRCVPISNHLYFYWYRQILGQKVEFLVSFYNNEISEKSEIFDDQFSVERPDGSNFTLKIRSTKLEDSAMYFCASKTDRENYTFGSGTRLTVV.